Given below is one TCR beta chain in context. Trimming at V came to 2 bases and at J to 5 bases, leaving 10 bases not matched to a gene. Germline CDR1 MNHEY, CDR2 SVGAGI. This CDR3 is 16 amino acids long. Clones were sequenced by immunoSEQ multiplex PCR, and TCRdb holds only the in-frame ones, with some missing. In the table there are roughly 300,000 clones, more than 75% of which are singletons. The data belong to a study of blood T cell repertoires in COVID-19. At the level of the study: T cells, B-cell-depleted T cells, or PBMCs provided the cDNA or gDNA that served as material.

Material: peripheral blood. V is TRBV6-5 and J is TRBJ1-1, with TRBD1 matching over 8 bases. This receptor was obtained from a woman in her forties or fifties with acute or convalescent COVID-19. Here the CDR3 DNA reads TGTGCCAGCAGTTACCACAACACAGGGGGTCGGACTGAAGCTTTCTTT. It encodes CASSYHNTGGRTEAFF.